This TCR beta chain was sequenced for a study of blood T cell repertoires in COVID-19. This clone was seen a few times. The repertoire was sequenced with immunoSEQ multiplex PCR; TCRdb's copy has only in-frame clones and lacks some. The sample holds some 260,000 clones, around 86% seen once. The receptor comes from a man in his forties who had recovered from COVID-19. The sequenced material came from PBMCs or T cells enriched from blood (not recorded which).

CDR3 in amino acids: CATSEEWRNTGELFF. CDR3 DNA sequence: TGTGCCACCAGCGAGGAGTGGCGAAACACCGGGGAGCTGTTTTTT. This chain connects TRBV15 to TRBJ2-2, with D uncertain. Per germline, CDR1 LNHNV and CDR2 YYDKDF (reference sequence). Between the trimmed V and J ends, which lost 5 bases and 2 bases, there was a span of 12 bases. The CDR3 is made up of 15 amino acids. The full variable domain, its missing parts supplied by reference TRBV15 and TRBJ2-2, is DAMVIQNPRYQVTQFGKPVTLSCSQTLNHNVMYWYQQKSSQAPKLLFHYYDKDFNNEADTPDNFQSRRPNTSFCFLDIRSPGLGDTAMYLCATSEEWRNTGELFFGEGSRLTVL.